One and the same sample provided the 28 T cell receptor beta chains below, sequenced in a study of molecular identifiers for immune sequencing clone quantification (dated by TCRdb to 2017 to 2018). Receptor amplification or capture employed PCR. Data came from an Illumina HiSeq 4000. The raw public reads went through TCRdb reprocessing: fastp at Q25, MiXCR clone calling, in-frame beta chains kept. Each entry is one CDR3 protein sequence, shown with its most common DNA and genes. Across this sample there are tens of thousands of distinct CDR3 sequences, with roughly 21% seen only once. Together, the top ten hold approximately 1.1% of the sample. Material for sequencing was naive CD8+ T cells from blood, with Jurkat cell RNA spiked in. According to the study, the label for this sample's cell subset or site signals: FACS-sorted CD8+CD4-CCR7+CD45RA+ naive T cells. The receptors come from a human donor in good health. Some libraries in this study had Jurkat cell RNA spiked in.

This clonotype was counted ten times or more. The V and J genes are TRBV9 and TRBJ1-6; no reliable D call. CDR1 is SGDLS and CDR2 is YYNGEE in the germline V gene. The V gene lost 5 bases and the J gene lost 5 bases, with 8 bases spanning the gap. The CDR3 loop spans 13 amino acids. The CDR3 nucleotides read TGTGCCAGCAGGGGCCACAATAATTCACCCCTCCACTTT. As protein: CASRGHNNSPLHF.

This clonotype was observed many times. CDR3 sequence (DNA): TGCAGTGCTCCGATTTCGGGGGGGGTTAATCAGCCCCAGCATTTT. Translation: CSAPISGGVNQPQHF. The chain carries TRBV20-1 and TRBJ1-5; D perhaps matches TRBD1 (5 bases). This CDR3 spans 15 amino acids. The germline V gene encodes CDR1 DFQATT and CDR2 SNEGSKA (reference sequence). V was shortened by 5 bases and J by 4 bases, with 18 bases between the two germline ends.

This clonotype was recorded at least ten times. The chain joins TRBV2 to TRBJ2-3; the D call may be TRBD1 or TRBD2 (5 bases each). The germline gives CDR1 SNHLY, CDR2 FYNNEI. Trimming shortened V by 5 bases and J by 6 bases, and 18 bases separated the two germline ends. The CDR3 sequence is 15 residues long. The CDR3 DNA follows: TGTGCCAGCAGTCGAATCCCGGGACCGCGGGATACGCAGTATTTT. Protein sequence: CASSRIPGPRDTQYF.

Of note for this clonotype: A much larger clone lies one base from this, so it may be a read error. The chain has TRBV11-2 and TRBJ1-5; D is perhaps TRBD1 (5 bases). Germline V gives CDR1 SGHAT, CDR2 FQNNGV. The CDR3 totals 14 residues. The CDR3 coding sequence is TGTGTCAGCAGTTTGGGTACGGGGGTCCAGCCCCAGCATTTT. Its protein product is CVSSLGTGVQPQHF.

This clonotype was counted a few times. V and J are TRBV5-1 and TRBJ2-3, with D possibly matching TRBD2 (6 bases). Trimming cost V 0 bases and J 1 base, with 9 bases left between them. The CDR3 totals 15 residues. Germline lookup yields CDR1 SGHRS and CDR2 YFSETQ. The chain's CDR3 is CASSLGGEGTDTQYF. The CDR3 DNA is TGCGCCAGCAGCTTGGGCGGGGAGGGCACAGATACGCAGTATTTT.

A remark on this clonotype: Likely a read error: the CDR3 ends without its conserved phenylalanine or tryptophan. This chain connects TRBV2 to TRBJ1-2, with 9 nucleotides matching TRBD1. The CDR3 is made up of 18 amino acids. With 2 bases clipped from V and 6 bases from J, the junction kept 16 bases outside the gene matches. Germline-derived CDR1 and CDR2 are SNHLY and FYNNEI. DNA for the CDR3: TGTGCCAGCAGTGAAAGCTGGACAGGGGAGACCGTCCACCATGGCTACACCCTC. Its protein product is CASSESWTGETVHHGYTL.

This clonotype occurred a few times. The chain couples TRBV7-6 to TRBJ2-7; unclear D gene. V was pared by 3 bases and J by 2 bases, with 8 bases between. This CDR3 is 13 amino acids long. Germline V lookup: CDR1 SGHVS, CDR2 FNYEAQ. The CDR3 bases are TGTGCCAGCAGCTTGAACAGCGCCTACGAGCAGTACTTC. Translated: CASSLNSAYEQYF.

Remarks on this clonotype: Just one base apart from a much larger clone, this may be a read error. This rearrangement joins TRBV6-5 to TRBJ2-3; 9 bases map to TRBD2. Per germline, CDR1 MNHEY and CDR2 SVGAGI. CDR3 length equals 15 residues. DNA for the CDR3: TGTGCCAGCAGTTATCTAGGGACTAGCTTAGATGCGCAGTATTTT. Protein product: CASSYLGTSLDAQYF.

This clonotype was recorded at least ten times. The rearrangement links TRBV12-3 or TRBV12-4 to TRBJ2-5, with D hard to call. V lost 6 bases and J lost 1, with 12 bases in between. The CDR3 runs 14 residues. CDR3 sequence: CASSPNDGQETQYF. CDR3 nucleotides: TGTGCCAGCAGCCCAAACGACGGCCAAGAGACCCAGTACTTC.

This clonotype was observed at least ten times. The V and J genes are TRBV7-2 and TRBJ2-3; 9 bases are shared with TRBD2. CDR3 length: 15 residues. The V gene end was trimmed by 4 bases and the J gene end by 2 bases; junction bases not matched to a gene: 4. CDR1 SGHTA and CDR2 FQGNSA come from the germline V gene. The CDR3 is CASSSIAGATDTQYF. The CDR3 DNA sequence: TGTGCCAGCAGCTCAATAGCGGGGGCCACAGATACGCAGTATTTT.

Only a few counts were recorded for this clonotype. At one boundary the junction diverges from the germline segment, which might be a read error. CDR3 DNA sequence: TGCGCCAGCAGCCAAGACTTGCAGGGAGCCAACAACATTCAGTACTTC. Translated: CASSQDLQGANNIQYF. The V call is TRBV4-3, the J call TRBJ2-4; TRBD1 or TRBD2 may be the D gene (5 bases each). CDR3 length equals 16 residues. From germline, CDR1 is LGHNA and CDR2 YSLEER.

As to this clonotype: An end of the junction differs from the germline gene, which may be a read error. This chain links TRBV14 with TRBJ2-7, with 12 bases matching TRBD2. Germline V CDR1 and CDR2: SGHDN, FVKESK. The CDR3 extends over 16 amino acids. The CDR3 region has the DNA TGTGCCGGCAGCCTAGTGACTAGCGGGAGATTCTACGAGCAGTACTTC. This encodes CAGSLVTSGRFYEQYF.

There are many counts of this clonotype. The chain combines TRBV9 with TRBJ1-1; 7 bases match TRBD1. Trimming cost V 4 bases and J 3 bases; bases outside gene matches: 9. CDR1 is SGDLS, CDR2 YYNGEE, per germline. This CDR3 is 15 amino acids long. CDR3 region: CASSPQTGLYTEAFF. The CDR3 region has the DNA TGTGCCAGCAGCCCGCAGACAGGGTTGTACACTGAAGCTTTCTTT.

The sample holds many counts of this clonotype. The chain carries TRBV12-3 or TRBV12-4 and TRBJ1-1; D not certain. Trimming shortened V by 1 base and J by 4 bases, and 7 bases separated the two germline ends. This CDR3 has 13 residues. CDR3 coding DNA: TGTGCCAGCAGTTTAGGCGAGGGCACTGAAGCTTTCTTT. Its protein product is CASSLGEGTEAFF.

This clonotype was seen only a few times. The CDR3 DNA follows: TGTGCCAGCAGCTTAGATTGGGGGGGGCTTGATTCACACAATGAGCAGTTCTTC. This translates into CASSLDWGGLDSHNEQFF. The gene calls are TRBV7-8 and TRBJ2-1, with D perhaps TRBD2 (7 bases). This CDR3 has 18 residues. V was clipped by 1 base and J by 5 bases, with 21 bases between them. In germline, CDR1 is SGHVS, CDR2 FQNEAQ.

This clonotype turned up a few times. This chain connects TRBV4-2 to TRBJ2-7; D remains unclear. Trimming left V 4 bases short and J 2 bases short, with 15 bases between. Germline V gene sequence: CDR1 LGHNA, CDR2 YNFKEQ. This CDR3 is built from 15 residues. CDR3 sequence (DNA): TGTGCCAGCAGCCCAGGATTAAAGTATACCTACGAGCAGTACTTC. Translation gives CASSPGLKYTYEQYF.

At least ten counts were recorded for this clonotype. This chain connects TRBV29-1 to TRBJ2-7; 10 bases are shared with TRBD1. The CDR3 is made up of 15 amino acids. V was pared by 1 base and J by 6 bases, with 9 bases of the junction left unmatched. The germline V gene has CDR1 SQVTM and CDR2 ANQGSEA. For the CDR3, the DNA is TGCAGCGTTGAAGCGGGGACAGGGGTGTATTCCGAGCAGTACTTC. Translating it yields CSVEAGTGVYSEQYF.

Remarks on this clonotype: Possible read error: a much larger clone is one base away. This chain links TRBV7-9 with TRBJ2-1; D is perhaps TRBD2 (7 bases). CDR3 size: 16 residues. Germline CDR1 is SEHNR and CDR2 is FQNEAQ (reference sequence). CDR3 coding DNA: TGTGCCAGCAGCTCCCAACGGGGGGCCAGGGGAAATGAGCAGTCCTTC. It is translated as CASSSQRGARGNEQSF.

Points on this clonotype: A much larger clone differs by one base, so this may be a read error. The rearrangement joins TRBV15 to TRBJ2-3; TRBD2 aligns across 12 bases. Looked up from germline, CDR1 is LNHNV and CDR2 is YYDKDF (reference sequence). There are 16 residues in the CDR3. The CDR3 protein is CATSRGTSGMSDTLYF. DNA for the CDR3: TGTGCCACCAGCAGAGGGACTAGCGGGATGTCAGATACGCTGTATTTT. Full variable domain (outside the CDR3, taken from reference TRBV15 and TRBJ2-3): DAMVIQNPRYQVTQFGKPVTLSCSQTLNHNVMYWYQQKSSQAPKLLFHYYDKDFNNEADTPDNFQSRRPNTSFCFLDIRSPGLGDTAMYLCATSRGTSGMSDTLYFGPGTRLTVL.

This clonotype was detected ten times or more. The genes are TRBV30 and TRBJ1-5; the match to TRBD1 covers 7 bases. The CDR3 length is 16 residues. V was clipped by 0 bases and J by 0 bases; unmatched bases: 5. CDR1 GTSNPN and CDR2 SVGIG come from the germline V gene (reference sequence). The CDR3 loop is CAWSVKTGYSNQPQHF. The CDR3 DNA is TGTGCCTGGAGTGTAAAGACAGGGTATAGCAATCAGCCCCAGCATTTT.

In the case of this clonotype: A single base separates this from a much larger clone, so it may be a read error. CDR3 sequence (DNA): TGTGCCAGCAGCCGTCTGGGCGACCTGGCCGGGGAGCTGTTTTTT. This encodes CASSRLGDLAGELFF. This rearrangement joins TRBV7-2 to TRBJ2-2; D gene unclear. V was shortened by 5 bases and J by 6 bases, with 16 bases between the two germline ends. The CDR3 contains 15 residues. Germline CDR1 reads SGHTA; CDR2 reads FQGNSA. Full variable domain (remainder filled in from reference TRBV7-2 and TRBJ2-2): GAGVSQSPSNKVTEKGKDVELRCDPISGHTALYWYRQSLGQGLEFLIYFQGNSAPDKSGLPSDRFSAERTGGSVSTLTIQRTQQEDSAVYLCASSRLGDLAGELFFGEGSRLTVL.

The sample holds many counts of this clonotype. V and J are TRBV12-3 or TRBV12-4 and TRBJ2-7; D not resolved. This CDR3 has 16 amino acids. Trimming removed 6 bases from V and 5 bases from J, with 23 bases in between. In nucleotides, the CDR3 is TGTGCCAGCAGCCCTGCAGTAAGGTCCTCTTTCGACGAGCAGTACTTC. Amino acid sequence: CASSPAVRSSFDEQYF.

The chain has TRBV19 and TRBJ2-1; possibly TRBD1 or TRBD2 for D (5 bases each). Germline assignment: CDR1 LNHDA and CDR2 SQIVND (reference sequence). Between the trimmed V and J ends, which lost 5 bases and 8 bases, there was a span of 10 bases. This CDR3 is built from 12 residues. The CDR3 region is CASSPQGDEQFF. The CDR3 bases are TGTGCCAGTAGTCCCCAGGGAGATGAGCAGTTCTTC.

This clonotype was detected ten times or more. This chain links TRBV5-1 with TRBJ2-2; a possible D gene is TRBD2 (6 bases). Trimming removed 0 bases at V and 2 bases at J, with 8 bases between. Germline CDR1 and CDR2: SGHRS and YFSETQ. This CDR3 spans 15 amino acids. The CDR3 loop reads CASSLEGLNTGELFF. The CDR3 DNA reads TGCGCCAGCAGCTTGGAGGGACTCAACACCGGGGAGCTGTTTTTT.

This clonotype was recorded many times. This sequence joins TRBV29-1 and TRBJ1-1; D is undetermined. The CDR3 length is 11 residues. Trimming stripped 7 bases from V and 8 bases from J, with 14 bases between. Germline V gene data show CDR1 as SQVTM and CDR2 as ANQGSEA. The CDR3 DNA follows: TGCAGCGGGGCAACGGGAGGGGAAGCTTTCTTT. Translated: CSGATGGEAFF. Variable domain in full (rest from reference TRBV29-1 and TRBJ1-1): SAVISQKPSRDICQRGTSLTIQCQVDSQVTMMFWYRQQPGQSLTLIATANQGSEATYESGFVIDKFPISRPNLTFSTLTVSNMSPEDSSIYLCSGATGGEAFFGQGTRLTVV.

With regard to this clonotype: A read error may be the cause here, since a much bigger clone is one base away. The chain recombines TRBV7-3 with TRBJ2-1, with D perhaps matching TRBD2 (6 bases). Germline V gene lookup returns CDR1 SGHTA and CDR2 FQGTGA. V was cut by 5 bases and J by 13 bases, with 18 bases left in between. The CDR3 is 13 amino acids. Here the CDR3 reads CASSALASSDQFF. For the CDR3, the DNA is TGTGCCAGCAGCGCGCTAGCGTCGAGTGATCAGTTCTTC.

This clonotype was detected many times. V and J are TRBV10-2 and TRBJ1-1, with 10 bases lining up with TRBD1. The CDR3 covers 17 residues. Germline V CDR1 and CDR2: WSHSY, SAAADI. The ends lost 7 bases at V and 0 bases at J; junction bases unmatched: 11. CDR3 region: CASNPDRGHYVNTEAFF. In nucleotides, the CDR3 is TGCGCCAGCAATCCTGACAGGGGGCATTATGTGAACACTGAAGCTTTCTTT.

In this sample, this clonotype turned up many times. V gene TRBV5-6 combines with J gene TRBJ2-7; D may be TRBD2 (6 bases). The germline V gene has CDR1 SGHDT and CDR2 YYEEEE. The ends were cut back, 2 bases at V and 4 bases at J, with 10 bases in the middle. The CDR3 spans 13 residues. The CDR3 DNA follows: TGTGCCAGCAGCTTTGGAGGGCAGTACGAGCAGTACTTC. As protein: CASSFGGQYEQYF.